This T cell receptor beta chain is from a study of blood T cells in healthy people across ages. Germline-derived CDR1 and CDR2 are DFQATT and SNEGSKA (reference sequence). This CDR3 region has 13 residues. V lost 6 bases to trimming and J lost 1 base, with 10 bases between them. Then a second PCR, running about 7 to 11 cycles, was carried out with a sample-barcoded 5' primer and a J-beta primer mix. Every cDNA molecule carried a tag from a template-switch adaptor bearing 12 random nucleotides. A single record per CDR3 protein comes from TCRdb applying MiXCR to the 5' RACE reads. The data show about 800,000 distinct CDR3 sequences, more than 35% seen once. Donors each provided ten milliliters of peripheral blood.

Sequencing was carried out using blood. The TCR sequence derives from a man aged 80 or over in good health. This chain joins TRBV20-1 and TRBJ1-5; maybe TRBD1 (5 bases). The DNA of the CDR3 is TGCAGTGCCGGGACGGAGAGCAATCAGCCCCAGCATTTT. Translation gives CSAGTESNQPQHF.